This T cell receptor (beta chain) was identified in a study of blood T cell repertoires in COVID-19. In germline, CDR1 is MNHEY, CDR2 SMNVEV (reference sequence). V shed 2 bases, J shed 7 bases, and the junction held 8 bases outside the gene matches. The CDR3 covers 15 residues. TCRdb's copy holds only in-frame clones and misses some; the assay was immunoSEQ multiplex PCR. The sample lists approximately 300,000 clones, more than 70% seen once, with roughly 6.7% in the top ten. The material sequenced was peripheral blood. The chain uses TRBV27 and TRBJ1-5, with 7 bases that match TRBD1. This sequence originates from a man aged 18 to 35 who had recovered from COVID-19. In DNA, the CDR3 is TGTGCCAGCAGTTTAAATCCAGGGGGACAACAGCCCCAGCATTTT. Translating it yields CASSLNPGGQQPQHF.